Reported below is one T cell receptor beta chain. TCRdb keeps only in-frame clones here, not all; method: immunoSEQ multiplex PCR. The table has around 81,000 clones, roughly 86% seen once. These data are taken from a study of blood T cell repertoires in COVID-19. Study overall: Samples taken during acute and convalescent COVID-19 were collected in the United States, Italy and Spain.

Trimming cost V 4 bases and J 7 bases, with 11 bases left between them. Germline CDR1 and CDR2: SGHDN and FVKESK. The CDR3 is made up of 14 amino acids. This receptor was taken from a man between 65 and 85 years old with acute or convalescent COVID-19. The specimen sequenced was peripheral blood. The chain has TRBV14 and TRBJ1-6, with D hard to call. CDR3 nucleotide sequence: TGTGCCAGCAGCCCCGGTAATGTGAATTCACCCCTCCACTTT. It translates to CASSPGNVNSPLHF.